This T cell receptor (beta chain) was sequenced for a study of T cell responses to AZD1222 COVID-19 vaccine. Study observations and caveats: Close to half of all spike-specific TCRs reportedly target regions of the variants that are unmutated. None of the repertoires were sampled until the peak T cell response had passed. Regions 160-218 and 743-854 held dominance among vaccine-associated CD4 TCRs, which spanned spike. Baseline seropositivity characterized only six AZD1222 recipients.

As regards this clone: Its matching antigen is unknown.

Generated by immunoSEQ multiplex PCR, the TCRdb table keeps only in-frame clones and is missing some. Among roughly 120,000 clones listed, over 75% were seen once. CDR1 SGHDN and CDR2 FVKESK come from the germline V gene. This CDR3 is 15 amino acids long. V lost 5 bases to trimming and J lost 0 bases; unmatched junction nucleotides: 3. This specimen consisted of peripheral blood, obtained on day 0 of MenACWY control vaccination. The rearrangement uses TRBV14 and TRBJ1-3; 8 bases line up with TRBD1. This receptor was obtained from an adult in good health. The CDR3 region has the DNA TGTGCCAGCAGCAACAGGGGGAGCTCTGGAAACACCATATATTTT. Its translation is CASSNRGSSGNTIYF.